The 21 T cell receptor beta chains presented below share a single source sample, sequenced in a study of identical twins. One entry per CDR3 protein, called by TCRdb with MiXCR from the 5' RACE reads. The sample records about 810,000 distinct CDR3 sequences, around an eighth being singletons. The data also belong to a second study, concerning yellow fever vaccine responses in identical twins.

What was sequenced was PBMCs. These receptors all come from a woman younger than 35 in good health.

This clonotype occurred a few times. The chain links TRBV15 to TRBJ2-3; TRBD2 aligns across 7 bases. Germline V gene lookup returns CDR1 LNHNV and CDR2 YYDKDF (reference sequence). CDR3 size: 18 residues. The V and J ends lost 0 bases and 1 base, in that order; junction bases with no gene match: 10. The CDR3 loop is CATSRDRPSAGRTDTQYF. DNA for the CDR3: TGTGCCACCAGCAGAGATAGGCCGTCAGCGGGGCGCACAGATACGCAGTATTTT.

The V gene is TRBV19, the J gene TRBJ1-1; perhaps TRBD1 as D (5 bases). Germline V gives CDR1 LNHDA, CDR2 SQIVND (reference sequence). The CDR3 is made up of 15 amino acids. V was trimmed by 7 bases and J by 0 bases, leaving 15 bases between them. The CDR3 DNA reads TGTGCCAGTAAAAGGGGTGGACCGATGAACACTGAAGCTTTCTTT. Amino acid sequence: CASKRGGPMNTEAFF.

The rearrangement joins TRBV4-2 to TRBJ1-1, with D perhaps matching TRBD1 (6 bases). This CDR3 has 12 residues. Germline CDR1 reads LGHNA; CDR2 reads YNFKEQ. V gave up 1 base and J gave up 10 bases, with 10 bases separating them. The CDR3 DNA reads TGTGCCAGCAGCCAAGGGACAGTCGCAGCTTTCTTT. Encoded protein: CASSQGTVAAFF.

Only a few counts were recorded for this clonotype. The chain couples TRBV20-1 to TRBJ2-1; D gene uncertain. CDR3 length: 15 residues. CDR1 and CDR2 (germline): DFQATT, SNEGSKA (reference sequence). V was clipped by 1 base and J by 4 bases, with 14 bases between them. CDR3 nucleotide sequence: TGCAGTGCTAGAGCGGCGGCTTTCGGGTACAATGAGCAGTTCTTC. Protein: CSARAAAFGYNEQFF.

The V call is TRBV5-1, the J call TRBJ2-1; 15 nucleotides line up with TRBD2. The CDR3 contains 19 residues. V trimming: 4 bases; J trimming: 2 bases; junction bases outside the gene matches: 10. The germline V gene encodes CDR1 SGHRS and CDR2 YFSETQ. CDR3 region: CASSPNPGLAGGTYNEQFF. The CDR3 nucleotides read TGCGCCAGCAGCCCAAACCCGGGACTAGCGGGAGGAACCTACAATGAGCAGTTCTTC.

This clonotype has more than one count but fewer than ten. The CDR3 sequence is CASSPPGVQNSQPQHF. The CDR3 coding sequence is TGTGCCAGCTCACCACCAGGGGTACAGAACTCTCAGCCCCAGCATTTT. V usage is TRBV18 and J usage is TRBJ1-5; D possibly corresponds to TRBD1 (5 bases). This CDR3 has 16 amino acids. Per germline, CDR1 KGHSH and CDR2 LQKENI. Trimming stripped 0 bases from V and 6 bases from J, with 15 bases between.

The chain joins TRBV10-3 to TRBJ2-3; 8 bases agree with TRBD2. Germline V lookup: CDR1 ENHRY, CDR2 SYGVKD. The CDR3 has 18 residues. V dropped 3 bases and J dropped 2; count of bases not matched to a gene: 13. The CDR3 sequence: CAISDLAGREGNTDTQYF. CDR3 DNA: TGTGCCATCAGTGACCTTGCGGGACGGGAGGGAAACACAGATACGCAGTATTTT.

The V gene is TRBV6-5, the J gene TRBJ2-1; D may be TRBD2 (7 bases). The ends were cut back, 4 bases at V and 9 bases at J, with 16 bases in the middle. The CDR3 consists of 14 residues. The germline CDR1 and CDR2 sequences are MNHEY and SVGAGI. CDR3 protein: CASSFGGPVPEQFF. CDR3 DNA: TGTGCCAGCAGTTTCGGGGGGCCGGTCCCTGAGCAGTTCTTC.

The table lists this clonotype with a few counts. The chain uses TRBV7-9 and TRBJ1-1; 11 nucleotides agree with TRBD1. This CDR3 has 17 amino acids. The germline gives CDR1 SEHNR, CDR2 FQNEAQ (reference sequence). V dropped 5 bases and J dropped 1; count of bases not matched to a gene: 9. The CDR3 DNA sequence: TGTGCCAGCAGCCCTAGGACAGGGGGCGGTCGGAACACTGAAGCTTTCTTT. It is translated as CASSPRTGGGRNTEAFF. The whole variable domain, filled in from reference TRBV7-9 and TRBJ1-1, reads DTGVSQNPRHKITKRGQNVTFRCDPISEHNRLYWYRQTLGQGPEFLTYFQNEAQLEKSRLLSDRFSAERPKGSFSTLEIQRTEQGDSAMYLCASSPRTGGGRNTEAFFGQGTRLTVV.

This clonotype appeared a few times. V usage is TRBV2 and J usage is TRBJ2-5, with a weak D call TRBD1 (6 bases). Germline V gives CDR1 SNHLY, CDR2 FYNNEI. The CDR3 extends over 16 amino acids. The V end was cut by 5 bases, the J end by 3 bases, with 19 bases between. CDR3 amino acids: CASSRLPGAREETQYF. The CDR3 bases are TGTGCCAGCAGTAGACTTCCAGGGGCGCGTGAAGAGACCCAGTACTTC.

V and J are TRBV12-3 or TRBV12-4 and TRBJ2-1; 11 nucleotides agree with TRBD2. This CDR3 is built from 17 residues. Trimming at V came to 6 bases and at J to 9 bases, leaving 16 bases not matched to a gene. DNA of the CDR3: TGTGCCAGCAGCAAATCTATAGCGGGAGGGCCCAATGGTGAGCAGTTCTTC. Translated: CASSKSIAGGPNGEQFF.

The sample holds many counts of this clonotype. The chain has TRBV5-1 and TRBJ2-1; the match to TRBD2 covers 13 bases. Germline V gene sequence: CDR1 SGHRS, CDR2 YFSETQ. The CDR3 totals 16 residues. With 4 bases clipped from V and 7 bases from J, the junction kept 8 bases outside the gene matches. CDR3 amino acids: CASSPVGTSGTNEQFF. The CDR3 DNA follows: TGCGCCAGCAGCCCAGTCGGGACTAGCGGGACGAATGAGCAGTTCTTC.

This rearrangement joins TRBV15 to TRBJ2-5; D uncertain. The CDR3 loop spans 12 amino acids. Trimming shortened V by 0 bases and J by 11 bases, and 10 bases separated the two germline ends. Germline assignment: CDR1 LNHNV and CDR2 YYDKDF (reference sequence). The CDR3 DNA follows: TGTGCCACCAGCAGAGATTGGGCAAAACAGTACTTC. This encodes CATSRDWAKQYF.

This clonotype was counted only a few times. The chain joins TRBV28 to TRBJ1-5; the D gene is possibly TRBD1 (6 bases). There are 15 residues in the CDR3. In germline, CDR1 is MDHEN, CDR2 SYDVKM. V dropped 5 bases and J dropped 4 bases, with 15 bases sitting between them. CDR3 DNA sequence: TGTGCCAGCAGTAGGAGTTCAGGGGCAAATCAGCCCCAGCATTTT. This sequence encodes CASSRSSGANQPQHF.

This clonotype has only a few counts. This chain joins TRBV15 and TRBJ1-1; possible D gene TRBD1, 5 bases. Germline-derived CDR1 and CDR2 are LNHNV and YYDKDF (reference sequence). V lost 0 bases and J lost 0, with 8 bases in between. CDR3 length: 15 amino acids. CDR3 protein: CATSRDRQLNTEAFF. DNA for the CDR3: TGTGCCACCAGCAGAGATCGACAGCTGAACACTGAAGCTTTCTTT.

In its sample, this clonotype was seen many times. The V call is TRBV9, the J call TRBJ2-5; 10 nucleotides line up with TRBD2. V lost 3 bases, J lost 6 bases, and 5 bases stayed unmatched. CDR3 length: 14 residues. CDR1 is SGDLS and CDR2 is YYNGEE in the germline V gene. The CDR3 nucleotides read TGTGCCAGCAGCGCCGGGACTAGCGAGAAGACCCAGTACTTC. Translation: CASSAGTSEKTQYF. Drawing the rest from reference TRBV9 and TRBJ2-5, the complete variable domain is DSGVTQTPKHLITATGQRVTLRCSPRSGDLSVYWYQQSLDQGLQFLIQYYNGEERAKGNILERFSAQQFPDLHSELNLSSLELGDSALYFCASSAGTSEKTQYFGPGTRLLVL.

The V gene is TRBV7-9, the J gene TRBJ1-6; 10 bases are a match to TRBD1. The trim removed 5 bases at V and 11 bases at J, leaving 9 bases unmatched. CDR1 is SEHNR and CDR2 is FQNEAQ in the germline V gene (reference sequence). This CDR3 is built from 15 residues. Here the CDR3 DNA reads TGTGCCAGCAGCACATGGACAGGGGGGTCCACACCCCTCCACTTT. Translated, it gives CASSTWTGGSTPLHF.

This clonotype was counted ten times or more. The rearrangement joins TRBV2 to TRBJ2-6; no clear D gene. With 1 base removed from V and 0 bases from J, the gap between germline ends came to 4 bases. The CDR3 sequence is 15 residues long. Germline loops: CDR1 SNHLY, CDR2 FYNNEI. The CDR3 loop is CASSEGGSGANVLTF. The CDR3 nucleotides are TGTGCCAGCAGTGAAGGGGGCTCTGGGGCCAACGTCCTGACTTTC.

This clonotype was observed a few times. V and J are TRBV27 and TRBJ2-3; maybe TRBD2 (6 bases). Trimming pared 6 bases from V and 4 bases from J, leaving 11 bases between. Germline V gives CDR1 MNHEY, CDR2 SMNVEV (reference sequence). This CDR3 is built from 13 residues. The CDR3 bases are TGTGCCAGCAGGCCCGGGAGCGCAGATACGCAGTATTTT. It specifies CASRPGSADTQYF.

The J gene is TRBJ2-3, the V gene TRBV9; 10 bases are a match to TRBD2. Per the germline V gene, CDR1 is SGDLS and CDR2 is YYNGEE. V dropped 3 bases and J dropped 2; count of bases not matched to a gene: 3. The CDR3 sequence is 15 residues long. As DNA, the CDR3 is TGTGCCAGCAGCGGGGGACTAGCGTTCACAGATACGCAGTATTTT. As protein: CASSGGLAFTDTQYF.

This clonotype has more than one count but fewer than ten. The rearrangement links TRBV15 to TRBJ2-1, with TRBD2 matching over 9 bases. V lost 0 bases, J lost 10 bases, and 10 bases stayed unmatched. Germline V CDR1 and CDR2: LNHNV, YYDKDF (reference sequence). This CDR3 has 16 residues. This chain's CDR3 is CATSRERSGTSNEQFF. CDR3 coding DNA: TGTGCCACCAGCAGAGAGAGATCCGGGACTAGCAACGAGCAGTTCTTC.